This TCR delta chain was identified during a study of Vδ1+ human thymocytes. The template was reverse-transcribed extracted RNA. Multiplex PCR used pooled V-gene forward primers and a constant-region reverse primer to amplify CDR3s. TCRdb used CATT to re-call clones from the multiplex PCR reads. This sample has under 80,000 delta-chain clones, with approximately 30% found just once. General study points: Thymic TRG and TRD repertoires appeared highly polyclonal, with Gaussian CDR3 length distributions. Despite high sort purity, roughly a fifth of thymic T cell receptor delta sequences were Vdelta2.

After alphabeta T cell depletion, CD3+ Vdelta1+ Vdelta2- thymocytes were sorted. This CDR3 is 20 amino acids long. V shed 5 bases, J shed 2 bases, and the junction held 22 bases outside the gene matches. CDR1 is TSWWSYY and CDR2 is QGS in the germline V gene. This clone was recorded a few times. Its matching antigen is unknown. The sequencing input was Vdelta1+ gamma-delta thymocytes from the thymus. Documented subset: FACS-sorted CD3+ TCRalphabeta- TCRVdelta1+ TCRVdelta2- thymocytes. This receptor was obtained from a boy under two years old who had congenital heart surgery. The rearrangement joins TRDV1 to TRDJ1; 8 bases fit TRDD3. The DNA of the CDR3 is TGTGCTCTTGGGCAAAGCCCCCCCTACGGGATACGCGGGTCGACCGATAAACTCATCTTT. Protein: CALGQSPPYGIRGSTDKLIF.